The next 23 T cell receptor beta chains were all read from a single sample in a study of T cell repertoires in cytomegalovirus infection. Antigens for these TCRs are unknown. TCRdb independently ran MiXCR on the reads; one entry per CDR3 protein. The table shows about 360,000 distinct CDR3 sequences, with about 34% occurring only once. This specimen consisted of cultured PBMCs, obtained from culture after CMV antigen stimulation. These receptors came from a human donor in good health (CMV status not recorded). Some clones in this sample may be carry-over from other donors' samples.

The J gene is TRBJ1-4, the V gene TRBV7-1, with D perhaps TRBD1 (5 bases). TRBV7-1 is an open reading frame, and its role is uncertain. This CDR3 spans 16 amino acids. Trimming took off 7 bases at V and 5 bases at J, with 20 bases between the two ends. The CDR3 sequence: CASTGDGPGQNEKLFF. The CDR3 DNA is TGTGCCAGCACGGGGGACGGCCCAGGCCAAAATGAAAAACTGTTTTTT.

The chain joins TRBV12-3 or TRBV12-4 to TRBJ1-6; D perhaps matches TRBD1 (5 bases). The CDR3 is 15 residues long. Trimming stripped 5 bases from V and 5 bases from J, with 13 bases between. This CDR3 reads CASSLDSGDNSPLHF. In nucleotides, the CDR3 is TGTGCCAGCAGTCTCGACAGTGGTGATAATTCACCCCTCCACTTT.

This chain connects TRBV20-1 to TRBJ1-6, with unresolved D. The germline gives CDR1 DFQATT, CDR2 SNEGSKA (reference sequence). This CDR3 is 13 amino acids long. Trimming took 2 bases from V and 6 from J, leaving 8 bases between them. CDR3 amino acids: CSARRASNSPLHF. In nucleotides, the CDR3 is TGCAGTGCTAGAAGGGCCAGTAATTCACCCCTCCACTTT.

V is TRBV24-1 and J is TRBJ2-3; unclear D gene. The CDR3 is 14 amino acids. With 5 bases removed from V and 1 base from J, the gap between germline ends came to 9 bases. From germline, CDR1 is KGHDR and CDR2 SFDVKD. The DNA of the CDR3 is TGTGCCACCAGTGCTGGGCGCGGCACAGATACGCAGTATTTT. This codes for CATSAGRGTDTQYF.

This clonotype has more than one count but fewer than ten. The genes are TRBV7-2 and TRBJ1-5; no clear D gene. The CDR3 runs to 14 residues. V was trimmed by 4 bases and J by 4 bases, leaving 11 bases between them. Per the germline V gene, CDR1 is SGHTA and CDR2 is FQGNSA. The CDR3 DNA follows: TGTGCCAGCAGCTGGAGGGCTGGGAATCAGCCCCAGCATTTT. Its protein is CASSWRAGNQPQHF.

The genes are TRBV7-8 and TRBJ2-7; D perhaps matches TRBD1 (5 bases). The CDR3 contains 14 residues. V lost 1 base and J lost 3, with 10 bases in between. CDR1 is SGHVS and CDR2 is FQNEAQ in the germline V gene. CDR3 in amino acids: CASSLGGAVYEQYV. The CDR3 DNA is TGTGCCAGCAGCTTAGGTGGGGCAGTCTACGAGCAGTACGTC.

The CDR3 DNA is TGTGCCAGCAGTTACTCGAGTCAGTGGTATACGCAGTATTTT. Its translation is CASSYSSQWYTQYF. The chain has TRBV6-5 and TRBJ2-3; no clear D. V lost 0 bases and J 7 bases, leaving 11 bases between the germline ends. CDR3 size: 14 residues. Germline CDR1 reads MNHEY; CDR2 reads SVGAGI.

The chain couples TRBV12-3 or TRBV12-4 to TRBJ1-5; unclear D gene. The CDR3 is 13 amino acids. V was trimmed by 2 bases and J by 8 bases, leaving 10 bases between them. CDR3 nucleotide sequence: TGTGCCAGCAGTTTATCAGGCAGTAAGCCCCAGCATTTT. This encodes CASSLSGSKPQHF.

The chain joins TRBV7-2 to TRBJ2-1; D is ambiguous. There are 13 residues in the CDR3. The germline V gene encodes CDR1 SGHTA and CDR2 FQGNSA. The V end was cut by 1 base, the J end by 7 bases, with 8 bases between. The DNA for the CDR3 is TGTGCCAGCAGCTTAGTCGGTGCGAATGAGCAGTTCTTC. It specifies CASSLVGANEQFF.

This chain connects TRBV6-1 to TRBJ2-3, with D unresolved. CDR1 and CDR2 (germline): MNHNS, SASEGT. The V and J ends lost 7 bases and 0 bases respectively, with 5 bases between them. The CDR3 extends over 12 amino acids. The CDR3 here is CASIHSTDTQYF. The CDR3 DNA follows: TGTGCCAGCATACACAGCACAGATACGCAGTATTTT.

The rearrangement uses TRBV2 and TRBJ2-7, with a weak D call TRBD1 (6 bases). The CDR3 extends over 12 amino acids. Germline CDR1 SNHLY, CDR2 FYNNEI. Between the trimmed V and J ends, which lost 6 bases and 3 bases, there was a span of 9 bases. This CDR3 reads CASRDRIYEQYF. The CDR3 coding sequence is TGTGCCAGCAGGGACAGAATCTACGAGCAGTACTTC.

V usage is TRBV7-9 and J usage is TRBJ1-2; D is unclear. In germline, CDR1 is SEHNR, CDR2 FQNEAQ (reference sequence). The CDR3 length is 13 residues. Trimming removed 3 bases at V and 6 bases at J, with 11 bases between. CDR3 loop: CASSFDVPDGYTF. CDR3 nucleotides: TGTGCCAGCAGCTTCGACGTACCTGATGGCTACACCTTC.

The chain uses TRBV29-1 and TRBJ1-5, with a possible D match to TRBD1 (5 bases). Germline V gives CDR1 SQVTM, CDR2 ANQGSEA. V lost 4 bases, J lost 9 bases, and 13 bases lay in between. CDR3 length: 12 residues. The CDR3 DNA is TGCAGCGTTGTTGGAGACGGGGGGCCCCAGCATTTT. Translating it yields CSVVGDGGPQHF.

The rearrangement links TRBV24-1 to TRBJ1-1, with D tentatively TRBD1 (5 bases). The CDR3 is 13 residues long. The germline V gene has CDR1 KGHDR and CDR2 SFDVKD. V lost 5 bases and J 7 bases, leaving 13 bases between the germline ends. The CDR3 spells CATSVRNGGEAFF. CDR3 bases: TGTGCCACCAGTGTCCGAAATGGGGGTGAAGCTTTCTTT.

A few counts support this clonotype. The V gene is TRBV19, the J gene TRBJ2-1; a possible D gene is TRBD1 (6 bases). The CDR3 consists of 20 residues. Germline V gene sequence: CDR1 LNHDA, CDR2 SQIVND (reference sequence). V was clipped by 4 bases and J by 0 bases, with 25 bases between them. The CDR3 protein is CASSKPRQAEGRGSYNEQFF. The CDR3 DNA follows: TGTGCCAGTAGTAAGCCGAGACAGGCCGAAGGAAGGGGCTCCTACAATGAGCAGTTCTTC.

This clonotype was seen only once. V and J are TRBV19 and TRBJ2-5; the D gene is possibly TRBD1 (7 bases). This CDR3 comprises 13 residues. With 5 bases removed from V and 4 bases from J, the gap between germline ends came to 11 bases. The germline CDR1 and CDR2 sequences are LNHDA and SQIVND (reference sequence). The CDR3 loop is CASSAGQRETQYF. The CDR3 DNA reads TGTGCCAGTAGTGCGGGACAGAGAGAGACCCAGTACTTC.

The sample holds a few counts of this clonotype. The CDR3 DNA follows: TGTGCCAGCAGCTTAGGTCTTGGATTTCTAGGGGTCGGTGAGCAGTTCTTC. It is translated as CASSLGLGFLGVGEQFF. The gene calls are TRBV7-7 and TRBJ2-1, with D possibly matching TRBD1 (5 bases). The V and J ends lost 1 base and 9 bases respectively, with 22 bases between them. This CDR3 spans 17 amino acids. Germline loops: CDR1 SSHAT, CDR2 FNYEAQ (reference sequence).

CDR3 region: CASSPGTGSAFF. The CDR3 nucleotides are TGTGCCAGCAGCCCGGGGACAGGGAGCGCTTTCTTT. The chain recombines TRBV12-3 or TRBV12-4 with TRBJ1-1; TRBD1 agrees at 9 bases. With V trimmed by 6 bases and J by 11 bases, 7 bases remained unmatched. The CDR3 is 12 amino acids.

The chain couples TRBV6-2 or TRBV6-3 to TRBJ2-7; 12 bases match TRBD2. This CDR3 has 14 amino acids. V lost 6 bases and J lost 5; bases outside the gene matches: 5. Germline assignment: CDR1 MNHEY and CDR2 SVGEGT. The CDR3 DNA reads as TGTGCCAGCAGCGCTAGCGGGAGGGCCCACGAGCAGTACGTC. It specifies CASSASGRAHEQYV.

This clonotype showed up just once. The genes are TRBV18 and TRBJ1-1; tentative D call: TRBD1 (5 bases). Trimming pared 2 bases from V and 4 bases from J, leaving 11 bases between. Germline CDR1 reads KGHSH; CDR2 reads LQKENI. The CDR3 consists of 14 residues. The CDR3 nucleotides read TGTGCCAGCTCACCAGGCGGGGGAGGCACTGAAGCTTTCTTT. This sequence encodes CASSPGGGGTEAFF.

Note on this clonotype: This may arise from a read error, as a much more abundant clone is one base away. The genes are TRBV7-2 and TRBJ2-7, with D perhaps given as TRBD1 or TRBD2 (5 bases each). Germline V gene data show CDR1 as SGHTA and CDR2 as FQGNSA. This CDR3 is built from 15 residues. CDR3: CASSLMGESSYELYF. The CDR3, as DNA: TGTGCCAGCAGCTTAATGGGGGAGTCCTCCTACGAGCTGTACTTC.

This clonotype has just a few counts. The gene calls are TRBV6-4 and TRBJ2-1; 8 nucleotides agree with TRBD2. Germline V lookup: CDR1 MRHNA, CDR2 SNTAGT. The CDR3 has 14 residues. V was pared by 6 bases and J by 5 bases, with 6 bases of the junction left unmatched. CDR3 coding DNA: TGTGCCAGCAGAAGCGGGAGTACCCACAATGAGCAGTTCTTC. Residues: CASRSGSTHNEQFF.

V gene TRBV5-6 combines with J gene TRBJ2-7; TRBD2 is a possible D gene (5 bases). V lost 0 bases, J lost 0 bases, and 16 bases lay in between. In germline, CDR1 is SGHDT, CDR2 YYEEEE. CDR3 length: 17 residues. The chain's CDR3 is CASSLVVAPGSSYEQYF. CDR3 nucleotides: TGTGCCAGCAGCTTGGTCGTCGCGCCGGGAAGCTCCTACGAGCAGTACTTC.